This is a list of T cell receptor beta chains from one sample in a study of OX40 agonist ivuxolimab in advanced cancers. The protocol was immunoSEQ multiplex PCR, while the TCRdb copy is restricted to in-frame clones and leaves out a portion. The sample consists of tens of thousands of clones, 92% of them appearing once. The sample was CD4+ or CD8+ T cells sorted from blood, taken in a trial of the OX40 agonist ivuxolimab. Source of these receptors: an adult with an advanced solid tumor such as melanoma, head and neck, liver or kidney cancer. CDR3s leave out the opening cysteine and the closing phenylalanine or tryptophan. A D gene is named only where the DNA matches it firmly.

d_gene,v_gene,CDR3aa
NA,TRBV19,ASSMGIATNEKLF
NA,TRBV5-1,ASSGGASNEKLF
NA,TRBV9,ASSPGSVGNTEAF
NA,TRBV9,ASSVVNTDTQY
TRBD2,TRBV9,ASSVWTSGAQETQY
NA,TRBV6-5,ASSYAENTGELF
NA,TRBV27,ASSNSVRSQPQH
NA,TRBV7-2,ASSLDNSYGYT
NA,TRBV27,ASGIAGGNTEAF
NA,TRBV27,ASWPWENTEAF
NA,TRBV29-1,SVGQPYEQY
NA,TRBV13,ASSEGSGANVLT
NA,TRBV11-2,ASSLWGDQVGYT
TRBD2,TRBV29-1,SPGRGSGSYEQY
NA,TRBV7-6,ASSLMTDTQY
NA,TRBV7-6,ASSLEGIYGYT
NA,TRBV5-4,ASSFGWTKNIQY
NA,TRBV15,ATSRVLPLDTQY
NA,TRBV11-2,ASSLGGPGGSYEQY
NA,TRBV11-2,ASSSRLTEAF
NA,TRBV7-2,ASSVSPSGNTIY
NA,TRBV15,ATSRDRGESYEQY
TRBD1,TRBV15,ATSRDRGIADTQY
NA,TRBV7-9,ASSLGALDGNYGYT
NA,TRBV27,ASSPSGGYGYT
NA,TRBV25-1,ASTYGAGELF